The rows below give T cell receptor beta chains drawn from one sample of a study of OX40 agonist ivuxolimab in advanced cancers. Sequencing used immunoSEQ multiplex PCR; TCRdb keeps in-frame clones, though not all of them. The data show tens of thousands of clones, 65% to 85% seen once. Sequencing used CD4+ or CD8+ T cells sorted from blood, obtained in a trial of the OX40 agonist ivuxolimab. These TCRs come from an adult with an advanced solid tumor such as melanoma, head and neck, liver or kidney cancer. Both conserved end residues are part of each CDR3. D genes are given only for firm matches. Only some rows state a clone size, as once, few, many or a class for expanded clones.

j_gene,abundance,d_gene,v_gene,CDR3nt,CDR3aa
TRBJ2-7,-,-,TRBV27,TGTGCCAGCAAATCTAGTGTCCCAACCTACGAGCAGTACTTC,CASKSSVPTYEQYF
TRBJ2-1,-,-,TRBV7-3,TGTGCCAGCAGCCCCCGGGGGTGGGGCAGGGTCAATGAGCAGTTCTTC,CASSPRGWGRVNEQFF
TRBJ1-1,once,TRBD1,TRBV28,TGTGCCAGCACCGTACTCCGGGACAGGGTCACTGAAGCTTTCTTT,CASTVLRDRVTEAFF
TRBJ2-2,-,-,TRBV9,TGTGCCAGCAGCGTAGACCCACAGACGGGGATCGGGGAGCTGTTTTTT,CASSVDPQTGIGELFF
TRBJ2-7,-,-,TRBV5-6,TGTGCCAGCAGCCCACAAGACAGGCGCGAGCAGTACTTC,CASSPQDRREQYF
TRBJ1-5,-,-,TRBV15,TGTGCCACCAGCAGAGATGGGAGGGGCCAGAATCAGCCCCAGCATTTT,CATSRDGRGQNQPQHF
TRBJ2-7,-,-,TRBV6-5,TGTGCCAGCACCACCGACTACTACTCCTACGAGCAGTACTTC,CASTTDYYSYEQYF
TRBJ2-1,-,TRBD2,TRBV11-2,TGTGCCAGCAGCCCGAGCGGGGGGGGCAATGAGCAGTTCTTC,CASSPSGGGNEQFF
TRBJ2-5,-,-,TRBV18,TGTGCCAGCTCACCACGAACAGGGTACCAAGAGACCCAGTACTTC,CASSPRTGYQETQYF
TRBJ2-5,-,-,TRBV2,TGTGCCACCCACAGGTCCCTTCAAGAGACCCAGTACTTC,CATHRSLQETQYF
TRBJ1-1,-,-,TRBV7-3,TGTGCCAGCAGCTTAAGGGAGACCACTGAAGCTTTCTTT,CASSLRETTEAFF
TRBJ1-2,-,-,TRBV27,TGTGCCAGCAGTTACGGGAGGGGGGAAGGCTACACCTTC,CASSYGRGEGYTF
TRBJ1-5,-,-,TRBV10-2,TGCGCCAGCAGTGAGTCGGGAGGGGGTGGTCAGCCCCAGCATTTT,CASSESGGGGQPQHF
TRBJ2-5,-,-,TRBV28,TGTGCCAGCAGTGGCCGGGAGACCCAGTACTTC,CASSGRETQYF
TRBJ1-2,once,TRBD1,TRBV2,TGTGCCAGCAGGCCCGACAGGGGTAATGGCTACACCTTC,CASRPDRGNGYTF
TRBJ2-2,-,-,TRBV10-1,TGCGCCAGCCAAAGCCGAGCGAACACCGGGGAGCTGTTTTTT,CASQSRANTGELFF
TRBJ2-3,-,TRBD1,TRBV29-1,TGCAGCGAAAACAGGGGAGATACGCAGTATTTT,CSENRGDTQYF
TRBJ2-1,-,-,TRBV7-9,TGTGCCAGCAGGGTATCGATCGGACTCGAATACAATGAGCAGTTCTTC,CASRVSIGLEYNEQFF
TRBJ2-5,-,-,TRBV29-1,TGCAGCGTATCTCCCATTGGGTTCAACAGGGAGACCCAGTACTTC,CSVSPIGFNRETQYF
TRBJ1-5,-,-,TRBV7-3,TGTGCCAGCAGCTTAAAAGGAGGTCAGCCCCAGCATTTT,CASSLKGGQPQHF
TRBJ1-4,-,-,TRBV5-6,TGTGCCAGCAGCTTGGGACATAATGAAAAACTGTTTTTT,CASSLGHNEKLFF
TRBJ2-1,-,TRBD1,TRBV5-1,TGCGCCAGCAGCCCCCCGACAGGGATCCATGAGCAGTTCTTC,CASSPPTGIHEQFF
TRBJ2-7,once,TRBD1,TRBV5-6,TGTGCCAGCAGCTTTTACACAGGGGGTCCCTACGAGCAGTACTTC,CASSFYTGGPYEQYF
TRBJ1-5,-,-,TRBV28,TGTGCCAGCAATGGAGGGCAGCCACCCCAGCATTTT,CASNGGQPPQHF
TRBJ2-2,-,-,TRBV5-1,TGCGCCAGCAGCCCACCTCTAGGGTCCTACGGGGAGCTGTTTTTT,CASSPPLGSYGELFF
TRBJ1-2,-,TRBD1,TRBV4-1,TGCGCCAGCAGCCAAGGACAGGGTGAGGGTAACTATGGCTACACCTTC,CASSQGQGEGNYGYTF
TRBJ2-1,-,-,TRBV5-3,TGTGCCAGAAGGGAGGGCACAGCTGCCCCCCTTAGTGAGCAGTTCTTC,CARREGTAAPLSEQFF
TRBJ2-5,-,TRBD1,TRBV9,TGTGCCAGCAGCGTAGGGACAGGGGCCGAGACCCAGTACTTC,CASSVGTGAETQYF
TRBJ1-3,-,TRBD1,TRBV2,TGTGCCAGCAGTGGACAGGGCTCTGGAAACACCATATATTTT,CASSGQGSGNTIYF
TRBJ1-1,-,TRBD1,TRBV5-1,TGCGCCAGCCGTCTTCCGACAGGGGGCCTGACTGAAGCTTTCTTT,CASRLPTGGLTEAFF
TRBJ1-4,-,-,TRBV10-2,TGCGCCAGCAGTGAGTCGTCCAGGGGCGGAGAAAAACTGTTTTTT,CASSESSRGGEKLFF
TRBJ2-3,-,TRBD2,TRBV5-8,TGTGCCAGCAGCTTTCGGCTAGCGGGGTATTCGGATACGCAGTATTTT,CASSFRLAGYSDTQYF
TRBJ1-3,-,-,TRBV21-1,TGTGCCAGCAGCAATCCCGGAAACACCATATATTTT,CASSNPGNTIYF
TRBJ2-1,-,TRBD1,TRBV18,TGTGCCAGCTCACCACCGGGGACAGCTACCAATGAGCAGTTCTTC,CASSPPGTATNEQFF
TRBJ1-3,-,-,TRBV7-2,TGTGCCAGCAGCCCGCGTGATGGGAGCTCTGGAAACACCATATATTTT,CASSPRDGSSGNTIYF
TRBJ1-3,-,-,TRBV2,TGTGCCAGCAGTGACGGGGGAAACACCATATATTTT,CASSDGGNTIYF
TRBJ2-2,-,-,TRBV11-3,TGTGCCAGCAGCCCTTCCGGGACCCGGGCCACCGGGGAGCTGTTTTTT,CASSPSGTRATGELFF
TRBJ1-2,-,-,TRBV11-2,TGTGCCAGCAGCCCCCTCGCGGGGTCGACCTATGGCTACACCTTC,CASSPLAGSTYGYTF
TRBJ1-2,-,TRBD1,TRBV27,TGTGCCAGCAGTTTGTCCAGGGGGGATCTGGTCGGCTACACCTTC,CASSLSRGDLVGYTF
TRBJ2-7,few,-,TRBV11-2,TGTGCCAGCAGCCCCCGGACACCCCCCTACGAGCAGTACTTC,CASSPRTPPYEQYF
TRBJ1-1,-,TRBD1,TRBV7-2,TGTGCCAGCAGCTTGGGACAGAGCACTGAAGCTTTCTTT,CASSLGQSTEAFF
TRBJ2-7,few,-,TRBV6-5,TGTGCCAGCAGTTACTCCGGTATGGGATCCTACGAGCAGTACTTC,CASSYSGMGSYEQYF
TRBJ2-7,-,TRBD2,TRBV5-1,TGCGCCAGCAGCCGGTCTAGCGGGGGGGAGGTCGAGCAGTACTTC,CASSRSSGGEVEQYF
TRBJ1-4,-,TRBD1,TRBV6-5,TGTGCCAGCAGTTTCGACAGGGGCACTGAAAAACTGTTTTTT,CASSFDRGTEKLFF
TRBJ2-4,-,-,TRBV7-9,TGTGCCAGCAGCTCCCTCGGCGGGATGTACTTC,CASSSLGGMYF
TRBJ1-6,-,TRBD1,TRBV27,TGTGCCAGCATGACTTCAGGGGACAGAGCGCCTAATTCACCCCTCCACTTT,CASMTSGDRAPNSPLHF
TRBJ1-4,-,-,TRBV5-6,TGTGCCAGCAGCTTTCGGTCGGGAGGGGTTGAAAAACTGTTTTTT,CASSFRSGGVEKLFF
TRBJ1-2,-,-,TRBV5-6,TGTGCCAGCAGCACCCGACTGGATGGCTACACCTTC,CASSTRLDGYTF
TRBJ2-1,few,TRBD2,TRBV9,TGTGCCAGCAGCGTCCTCTTGGGGCGCGGGGGGGATAATGAGCAGTTCTTC,CASSVLLGRGGDNEQFF
TRBJ1-2,-,TRBD1,TRBV5-4,TGTGCCAGCAGGACCGGGACAGGGGGCCAGGATGACTATGGCTACACCTTC,CASRTGTGGQDDYGYTF
TRBJ2-2,-,-,TRBV5-1,TGCGCCAGCAGCTTGATGAGTCGGGGAGGCGGGGAGCTGTTTTTT,CASSLMSRGGGELFF
TRBJ2-1,-,-,TRBV10-3,TGTGCCATCAGTGGACTGTTCTACCCTGAGCAGTTCTTC,CAISGLFYPEQFF
TRBJ1-2,-,TRBD1,TRBV19,TGTGCCAGTAGTATCTCCCGGGACAGGGAAAACACCTTC,CASSISRDRENTF